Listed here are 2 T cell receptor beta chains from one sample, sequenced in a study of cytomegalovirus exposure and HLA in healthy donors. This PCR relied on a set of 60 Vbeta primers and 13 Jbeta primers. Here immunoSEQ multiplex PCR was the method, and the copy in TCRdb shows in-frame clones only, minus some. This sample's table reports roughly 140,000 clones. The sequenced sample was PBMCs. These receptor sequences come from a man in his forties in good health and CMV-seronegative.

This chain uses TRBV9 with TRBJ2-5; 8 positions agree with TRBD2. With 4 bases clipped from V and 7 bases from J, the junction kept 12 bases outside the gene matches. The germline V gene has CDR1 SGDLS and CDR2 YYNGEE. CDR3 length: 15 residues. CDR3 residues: CASSMDRGGRSTQYF. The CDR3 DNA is TGTGCCAGCAGCATGGACCGGGGGGGTAGGTCGACCCAGTACTTC.

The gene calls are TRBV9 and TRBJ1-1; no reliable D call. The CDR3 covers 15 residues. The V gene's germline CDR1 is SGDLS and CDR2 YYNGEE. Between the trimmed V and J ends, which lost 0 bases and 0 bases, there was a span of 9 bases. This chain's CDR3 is CASSVDAAMNTEAFF. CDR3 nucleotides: TGTGCCAGCAGCGTAGATGCGGCTATGAACACTGAAGCTTTCTTT.